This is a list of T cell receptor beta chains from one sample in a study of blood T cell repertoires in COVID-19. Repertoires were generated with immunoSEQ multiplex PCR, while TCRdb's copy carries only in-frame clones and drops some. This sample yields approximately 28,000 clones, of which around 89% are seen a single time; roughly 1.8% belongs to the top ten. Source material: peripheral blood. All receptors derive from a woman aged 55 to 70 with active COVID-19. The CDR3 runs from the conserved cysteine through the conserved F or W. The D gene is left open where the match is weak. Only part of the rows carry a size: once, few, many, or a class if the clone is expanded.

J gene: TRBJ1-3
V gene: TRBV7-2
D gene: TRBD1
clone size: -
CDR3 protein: CASSPGTAGNTIYF
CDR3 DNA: TGTGCCAGCAGCCCCGGGACAGCTGGAAACACCATATATTTT

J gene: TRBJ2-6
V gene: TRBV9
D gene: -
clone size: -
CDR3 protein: CASSQISSGANVLTF
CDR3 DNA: TGTGCCAGCAGCCAGATCAGCTCTGGGGCCAACGTCCTGACTTTC

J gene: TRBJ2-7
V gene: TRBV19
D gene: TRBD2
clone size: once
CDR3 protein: CASSRTLAGAYEQYF
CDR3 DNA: TGTGCCAGTAGTAGGACACTAGCGGGGGCCTACGAGCAGTACTTC

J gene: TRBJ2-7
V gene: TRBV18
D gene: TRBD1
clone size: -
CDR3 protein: CASSPVSIPTGTHEQYF
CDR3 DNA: TGTGCCAGCTCACCAGTTTCTATTCCGACAGGGACCCACGAGCAGTACTTC

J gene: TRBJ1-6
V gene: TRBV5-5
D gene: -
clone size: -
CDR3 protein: CASRQGRSSYNSPLHF
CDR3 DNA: TGTGCCAGCAGACAAGGGAGGAGCTCCTATAATTCACCCCTCCACTTT

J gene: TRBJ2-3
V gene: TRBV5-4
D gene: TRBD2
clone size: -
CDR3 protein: CASSWGLDPDTQYF
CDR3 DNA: TGTGCCAGCAGCTGGGGACTAGACCCAGATACGCAGTATTTT

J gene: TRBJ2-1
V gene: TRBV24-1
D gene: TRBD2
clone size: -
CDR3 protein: CATSDYSGNHREQFF
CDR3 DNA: TGTGCCACCAGTGATTATAGCGGGAATCACCGTGAGCAGTTCTTC

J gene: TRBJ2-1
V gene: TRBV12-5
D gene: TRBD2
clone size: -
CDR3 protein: CASGSRLAGAPRTYNEQFF
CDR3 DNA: TGTGCTAGTGGTTCAAGACTAGCGGGAGCCCCGCGGACCTACAATGAGCAGTTCTTC

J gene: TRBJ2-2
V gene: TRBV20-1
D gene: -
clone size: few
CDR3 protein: CSASSRRENTGELFF
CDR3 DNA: TGCAGTGCTAGTAGCAGGCGGGAGAACACCGGGGAGCTGTTTTTT

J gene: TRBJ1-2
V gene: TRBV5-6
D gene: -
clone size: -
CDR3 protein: CASSLGFGGVGGYTF
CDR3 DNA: TGTGCCAGCAGCTTGGGCTTTGGGGGCGTTGGGGGCTACACCTTC

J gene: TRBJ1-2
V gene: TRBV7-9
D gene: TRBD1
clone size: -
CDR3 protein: CASSSSGDSRYGYTF
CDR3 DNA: TGTGCCAGCAGCTCCTCCGGGGACAGCCGCTATGGCTACACCTTC

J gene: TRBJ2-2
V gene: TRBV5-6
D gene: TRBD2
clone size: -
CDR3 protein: CWGLASAGELFF
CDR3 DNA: TGTTGGGGACTAGCCTCTGCCGGGGAGCTGTTTTTT